This T cell receptor beta chain was found in a study of tumor-infiltrating lymphocytes in primary liver carcinoma. Study-level results: Left bulk and unsorted, the samples did not allow CD4+ and CD8+ repertoires to be compared.

TCR beta cDNA was prepared out of 450 to 500 ng total RNA by means of a constant-region primer. Investigators got TCR beta libraries out of three nested multiplex PCR rounds, done with slightly modified ARM-PCR. TCRdb called the multiplex PCR reads again in MiXCR, with one record for every CDR3 protein. The data contain fewer than 350,000 distinct CDR3 sequences, 65% of them seen just once; the ten biggest clones take up approximately 9.4%. On this clonotype itself: Its specificity is not known. A much larger clone is a single base away; this may be a read error.

Germline DNA was also extracted, and blood RNA derived from unsorted whole blood. The receptor comes from a man aged 40-55 years with primary liver carcinoma and hepatitis B virus infection. Sequenced input: peripheral blood.

Here the CDR3 DNA reads TGTGCCAGCAGTGACAGGGGCATTGAGCAGTTCTTC. It yields the protein CASSDRGIEQFF. This chain links TRBV6-6 with TRBJ2-1, with 8 bases identical to TRBD1. V trimming: 5 bases; J trimming: 9 bases; junction bases outside the gene matches: 3. The germline V gene has CDR1 MNHNY and CDR2 SVGAGI (reference sequence). This CDR3 is built from 12 residues.